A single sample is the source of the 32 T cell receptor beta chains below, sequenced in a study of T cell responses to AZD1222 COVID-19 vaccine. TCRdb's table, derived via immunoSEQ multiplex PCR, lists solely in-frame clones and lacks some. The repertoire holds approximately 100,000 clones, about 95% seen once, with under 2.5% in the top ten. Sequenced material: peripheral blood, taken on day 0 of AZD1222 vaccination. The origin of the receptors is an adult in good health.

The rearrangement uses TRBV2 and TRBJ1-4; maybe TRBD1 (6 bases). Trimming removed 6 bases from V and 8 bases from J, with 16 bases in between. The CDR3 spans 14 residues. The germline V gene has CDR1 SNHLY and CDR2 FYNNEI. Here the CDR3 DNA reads TGTGCCAGCAGAGTAACAGGGCTCAGGGAAAAACTGTTTTTT. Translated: CASRVTGLREKLFF.

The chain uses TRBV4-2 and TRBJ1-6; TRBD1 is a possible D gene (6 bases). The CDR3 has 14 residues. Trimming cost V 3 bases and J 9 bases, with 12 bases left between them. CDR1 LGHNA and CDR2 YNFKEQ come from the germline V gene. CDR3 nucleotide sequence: TGTGCCAGCAGCCAGACAGGTTGGGGTTCACCCCTCCACTTT. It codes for CASSQTGWGSPLHF.

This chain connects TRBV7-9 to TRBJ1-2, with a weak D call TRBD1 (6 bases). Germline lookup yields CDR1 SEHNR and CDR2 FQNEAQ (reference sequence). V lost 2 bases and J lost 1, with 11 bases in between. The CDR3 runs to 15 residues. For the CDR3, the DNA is TGTGCCAGCAGCTTAACTTCAGGGGATAACTATGGCTACACCTTC. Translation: CASSLTSGDNYGYTF. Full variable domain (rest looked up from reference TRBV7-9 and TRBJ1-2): DTGVSQNPRHKITKRGQNVTFRCDPISEHNRLYWYRQTLGQGPEFLTYFQNEAQLEKSRLLSDRFSAERPKGSFSTLEIQRTEQGDSAMYLCASSLTSGDNYGYTFGSGTRLTVV.

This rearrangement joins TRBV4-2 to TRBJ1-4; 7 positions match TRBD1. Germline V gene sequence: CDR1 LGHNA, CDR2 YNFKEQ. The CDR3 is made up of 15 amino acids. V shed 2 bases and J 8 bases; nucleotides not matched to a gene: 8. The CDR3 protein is CASSQRQGEVEKLFF. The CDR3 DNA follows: TGTGCCAGCAGCCAAAGACAGGGTGAAGTCGAAAAACTGTTTTTT.

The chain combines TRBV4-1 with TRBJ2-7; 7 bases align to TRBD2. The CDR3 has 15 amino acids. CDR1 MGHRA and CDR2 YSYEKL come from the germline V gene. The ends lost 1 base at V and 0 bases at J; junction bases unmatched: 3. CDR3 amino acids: CASSQAPSGSYEQYF. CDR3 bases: TGCGCCAGCAGCCAAGCCCCTAGCGGCTCCTACGAGCAGTACTTC.

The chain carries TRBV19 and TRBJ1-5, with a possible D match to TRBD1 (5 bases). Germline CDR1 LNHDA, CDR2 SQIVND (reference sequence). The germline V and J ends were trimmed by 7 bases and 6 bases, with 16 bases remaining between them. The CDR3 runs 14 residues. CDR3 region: CASTTRELLQPQHF. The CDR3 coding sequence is TGTGCCAGTACCACCAGGGAACTTCTTCAGCCCCAGCATTTT.

The CDR3 sequence is CASSELFDTTPNQPQHF. Written as DNA, the CDR3 is TGTGCCAGCAGTGAACTTTTCGACACCACCCCCAATCAGCCCCAGCATTTT. The chain has TRBV25-1 and TRBJ1-5; D uncertain. The CDR3 length is 17 residues. Trimming shortened V by 2 bases and J by 3 bases, and 17 bases separated the two germline ends. Looked up from germline, CDR1 is MGHDK and CDR2 is SYGVNS.

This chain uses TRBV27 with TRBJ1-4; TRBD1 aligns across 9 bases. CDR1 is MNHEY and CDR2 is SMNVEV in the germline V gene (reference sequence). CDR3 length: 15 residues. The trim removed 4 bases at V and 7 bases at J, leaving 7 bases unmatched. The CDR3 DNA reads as TGTGCCAGCAGTTCCGCCGGGACAGGGCTTGAAAAACTGTTTTTT. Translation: CASSSAGTGLEKLFF.

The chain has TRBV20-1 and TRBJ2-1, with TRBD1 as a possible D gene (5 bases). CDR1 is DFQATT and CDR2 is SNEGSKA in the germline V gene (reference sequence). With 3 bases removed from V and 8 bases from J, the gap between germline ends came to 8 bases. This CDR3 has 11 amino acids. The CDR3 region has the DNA TGCAGTGCTAGTCAGGGATATGAGCAGTTCTTC. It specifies CSASQGYEQFF.

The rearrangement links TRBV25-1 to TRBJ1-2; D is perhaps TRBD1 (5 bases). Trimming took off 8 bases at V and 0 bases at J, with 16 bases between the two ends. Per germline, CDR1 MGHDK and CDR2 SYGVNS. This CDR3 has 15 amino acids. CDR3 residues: CASSDRDGPNYGYTF. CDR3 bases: TGTGCCAGCTCCGACCGGGACGGCCCTAACTATGGCTACACCTTC.

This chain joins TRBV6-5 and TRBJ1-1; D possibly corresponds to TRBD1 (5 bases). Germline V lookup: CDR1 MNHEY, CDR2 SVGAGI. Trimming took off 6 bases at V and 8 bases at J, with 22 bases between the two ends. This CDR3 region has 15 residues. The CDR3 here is CASSPAGSGRKEAFF. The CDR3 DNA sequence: TGTGCCAGCAGCCCCGCAGGTTCGGGGCGGAAAGAAGCTTTCTTT.

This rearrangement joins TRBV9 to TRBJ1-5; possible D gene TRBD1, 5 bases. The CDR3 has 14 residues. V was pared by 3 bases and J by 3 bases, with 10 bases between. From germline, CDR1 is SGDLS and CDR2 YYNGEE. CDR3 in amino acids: CASSAGTVNQPQHF. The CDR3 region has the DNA TGTGCCAGCAGCGCCGGGACGGTCAATCAGCCCCAGCATTTT.

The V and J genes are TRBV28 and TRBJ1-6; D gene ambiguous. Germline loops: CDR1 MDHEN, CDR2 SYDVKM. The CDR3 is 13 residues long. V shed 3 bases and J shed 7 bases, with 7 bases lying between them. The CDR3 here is CASSFRPNSPLHF. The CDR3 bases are TGTGCCAGCAGTTTTCGTCCGAATTCACCCCTCCACTTT.

The CDR3 region is CASSPPTSGNTIYF. CDR3 DNA sequence: TGTGCCAGCTCACCACCGACCTCTGGAAACACCATATATTTT. The chain recombines TRBV18 with TRBJ1-3; no firm D call. The CDR3 sequence is 14 residues long. Germline-derived CDR1 and CDR2 are KGHSH and LQKENI. Trimming stripped 0 bases from V and 0 bases from J, with 3 bases between.

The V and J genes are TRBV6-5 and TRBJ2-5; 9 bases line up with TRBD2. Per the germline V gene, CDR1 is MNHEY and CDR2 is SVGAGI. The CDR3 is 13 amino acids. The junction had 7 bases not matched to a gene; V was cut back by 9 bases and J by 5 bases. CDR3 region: CASERGVRETQYF. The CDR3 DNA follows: TGTGCCAGTGAGCGGGGGGTACGGGAGACCCAGTACTTC.

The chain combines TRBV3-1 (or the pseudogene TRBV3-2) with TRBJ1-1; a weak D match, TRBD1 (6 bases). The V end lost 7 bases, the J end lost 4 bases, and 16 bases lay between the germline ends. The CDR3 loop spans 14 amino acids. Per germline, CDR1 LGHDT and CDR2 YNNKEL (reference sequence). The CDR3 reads CASMGGGGSTEAFF. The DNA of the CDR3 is TGTGCCAGCATGGGCGGAGGGGGATCCACTGAAGCTTTCTTT.

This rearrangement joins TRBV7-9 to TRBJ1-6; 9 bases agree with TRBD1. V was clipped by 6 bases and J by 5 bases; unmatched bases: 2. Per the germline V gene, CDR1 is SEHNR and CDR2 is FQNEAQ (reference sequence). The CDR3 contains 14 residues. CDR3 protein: CASRGQGNNSPLHF. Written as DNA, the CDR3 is TGTGCCAGCAGGGGACAGGGCAATAATTCACCCCTCCACTTT.

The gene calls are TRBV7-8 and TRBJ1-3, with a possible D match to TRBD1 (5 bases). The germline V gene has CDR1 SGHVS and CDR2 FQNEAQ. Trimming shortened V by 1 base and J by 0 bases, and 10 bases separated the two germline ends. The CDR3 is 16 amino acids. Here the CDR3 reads CASSLGGTGSGNTIYF. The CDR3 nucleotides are TGTGCCAGCAGCTTAGGGGGGACGGGCTCTGGAAACACCATATATTTT.

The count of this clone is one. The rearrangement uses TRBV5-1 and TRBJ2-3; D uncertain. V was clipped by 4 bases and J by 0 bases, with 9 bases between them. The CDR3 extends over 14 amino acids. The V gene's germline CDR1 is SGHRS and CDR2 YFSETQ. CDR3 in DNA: TGCGCCAGCAGCGGTACGTCAAGCACAGATACGCAGTATTTT. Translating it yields CASSGTSSTDTQYF. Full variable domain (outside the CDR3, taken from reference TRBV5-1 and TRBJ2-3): KAGVTQTPRYLIKTRGQQVTLSCSPISGHRSVSWYQQTPGQGLQFLFEYFSETQRNKGNFPGRFSGRQFSNSRSEMNVSTLELGDSALYLCASSGTSSTDTQYFGPGTRLTVL.

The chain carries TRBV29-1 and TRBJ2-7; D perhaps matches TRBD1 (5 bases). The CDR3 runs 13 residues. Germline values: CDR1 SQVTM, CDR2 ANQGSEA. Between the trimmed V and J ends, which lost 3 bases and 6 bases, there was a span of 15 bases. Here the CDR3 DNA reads TGCAGCGTTGATTGTCAGGGCCCCCGCGAGCAGTACTTC. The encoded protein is CSVDCQGPREQYF.

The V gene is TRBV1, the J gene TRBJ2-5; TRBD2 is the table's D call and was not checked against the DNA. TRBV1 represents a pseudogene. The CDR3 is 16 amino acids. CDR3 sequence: CTSSQDRTSGRETQYF. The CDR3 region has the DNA TGCACCAGCAGCCAAGATCGAACTAGCGGGAGAGAGACCCAGTACTTC.

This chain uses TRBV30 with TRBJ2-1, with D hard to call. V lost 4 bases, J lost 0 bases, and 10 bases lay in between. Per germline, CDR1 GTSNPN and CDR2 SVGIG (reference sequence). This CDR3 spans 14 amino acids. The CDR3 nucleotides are TGTGCCTGGATAGATACAAGCTCCTACAATGAGCAGTTCTTC. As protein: CAWIDTSSYNEQFF.

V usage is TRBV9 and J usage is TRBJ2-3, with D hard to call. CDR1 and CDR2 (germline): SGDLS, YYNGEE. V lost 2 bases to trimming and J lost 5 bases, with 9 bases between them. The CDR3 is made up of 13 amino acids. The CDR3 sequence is CASSVQSLDTQYF. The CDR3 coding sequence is TGTGCCAGCAGCGTTCAAAGCCTAGATACGCAGTATTTT.

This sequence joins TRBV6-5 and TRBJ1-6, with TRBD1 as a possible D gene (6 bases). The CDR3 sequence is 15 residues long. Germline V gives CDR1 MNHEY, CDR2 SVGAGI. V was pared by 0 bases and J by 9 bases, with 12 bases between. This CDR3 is CASSYSGGHGSPLHF. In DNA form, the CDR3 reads TGTGCCAGCAGTTACTCCGGGGGGCATGGTTCACCCCTCCACTTT.

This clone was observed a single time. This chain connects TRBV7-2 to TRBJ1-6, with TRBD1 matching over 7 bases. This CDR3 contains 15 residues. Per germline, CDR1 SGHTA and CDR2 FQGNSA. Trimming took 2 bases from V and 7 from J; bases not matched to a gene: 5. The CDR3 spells CASSLQGTANSPLHF. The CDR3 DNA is TGTGCCAGCAGCTTACAAGGGACAGCCAATTCACCCCTCCACTTT.

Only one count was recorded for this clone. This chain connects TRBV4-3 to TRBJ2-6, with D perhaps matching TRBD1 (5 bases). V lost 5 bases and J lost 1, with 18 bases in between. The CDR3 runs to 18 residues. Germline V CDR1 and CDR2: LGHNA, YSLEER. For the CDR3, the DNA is TGCGCCAGCAGCACTCGTCCGCAGGGCCCTTCTGGGGCCAACGTCCTGACTTTC. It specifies CASSTRPQGPSGANVLTF.

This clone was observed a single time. CDR3 loop: CASSQDFSGRVYTGELFF. The CDR3 region has the DNA TGCGCCAGCAGCCAAGATTTTAGCGGGAGGGTCTACACCGGGGAGCTGTTTTTT. This chain connects TRBV4-1 to TRBJ2-2; 11 bases match TRBD2. V dropped 0 bases and J dropped 3; count of bases not matched to a gene: 6. The CDR3 is 18 residues long. Germline V gene lookup returns CDR1 MGHRA and CDR2 YSYEKL.

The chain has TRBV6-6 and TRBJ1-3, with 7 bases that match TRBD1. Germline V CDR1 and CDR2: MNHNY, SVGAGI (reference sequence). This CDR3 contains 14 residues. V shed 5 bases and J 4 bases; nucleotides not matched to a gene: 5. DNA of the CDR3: TGTGCCAGCAGTAATCAGGGGGGCGGAAACACCATATATTTT. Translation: CASSNQGGGNTIYF.

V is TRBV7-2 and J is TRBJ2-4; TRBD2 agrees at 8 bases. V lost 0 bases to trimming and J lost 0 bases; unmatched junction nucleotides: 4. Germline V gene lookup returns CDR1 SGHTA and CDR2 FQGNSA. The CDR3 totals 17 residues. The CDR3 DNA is TGTGCCAGCAGCTTAGCATCACTAGCGGTAGCCAAAAACATTCAGTACTTC. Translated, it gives CASSLASLAVAKNIQYF.

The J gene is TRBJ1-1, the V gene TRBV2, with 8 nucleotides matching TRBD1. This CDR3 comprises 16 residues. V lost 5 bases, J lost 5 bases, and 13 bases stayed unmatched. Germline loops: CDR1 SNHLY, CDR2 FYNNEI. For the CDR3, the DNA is TGTGCCAGCAGTTATGGACAGGGAGGGTTAAAGACTGAAGCTTTCTTT. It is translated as CASSYGQGGLKTEAFF.

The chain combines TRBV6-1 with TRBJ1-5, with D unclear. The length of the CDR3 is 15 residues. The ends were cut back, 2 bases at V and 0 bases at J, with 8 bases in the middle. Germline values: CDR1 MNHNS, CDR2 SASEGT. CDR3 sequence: CASSEFQYSNQPQHF. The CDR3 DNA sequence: TGTGCCAGCAGTGAATTTCAGTATAGCAATCAGCCCCAGCATTTT.

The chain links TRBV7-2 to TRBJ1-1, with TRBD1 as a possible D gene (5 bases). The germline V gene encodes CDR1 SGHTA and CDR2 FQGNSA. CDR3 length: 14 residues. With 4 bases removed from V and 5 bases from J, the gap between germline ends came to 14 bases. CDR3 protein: CASSYQVGTTEAFF. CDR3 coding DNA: TGTGCCAGCAGCTACCAGGTAGGGACGACTGAAGCTTTCTTT.